The present T cell receptor beta chain was sequenced within a study of Tregs in tolerant kidney transplant recipients. Unstimulated Tregs (CD4+CD25+CD127-) and CD4+CD25- non-Tregs were sorted from PBMCs. For this clone: Its antigen is currently unknown.

Method: immunoSEQ multiplex PCR; TCRdb's copy keeps in-frame clones and lacks some. Here the sample spans approximately 260,000 clones, 80% to 85% being singletons. Study results and limitations: This study did not directly address biological reproducibility.

The CDR3 covers 12 residues. Germline trimming cut 1 base from V and 7 bases from J; bases unmatched to any gene: 1. Germline values: CDR1 SGHNT, CDR2 YYREEE (reference sequence). The chain recombines TRBV5-4 with TRBJ2-7, with TRBD2 identical over 8 bases. The sequenced sample consisted of CD4+ T cells from blood. The sequence was collected from a human donor in good health. CDR3 in amino acids: CASSLTSGEQYF. The DNA of the CDR3 is TGTGCCAGCAGCTTGACTAGCGGTGAGCAGTACTTC.